The 17 T cell receptor beta chains given below trace back to one sample, sequenced in a study of blood T cell repertoires in COVID-19. The method was immunoSEQ multiplex PCR; TCRdb's version includes in-frame clones alone and lacks a portion of them. Of over 65,000 clones listed, 75% to 90% were seen once; the top ten hold roughly 8%. The sample was peripheral blood. The receptors originated from a man aged 30 to 45 with acute or convalescent COVID-19.

A note on this clone: This sample also contains other DNA sequences that code for the same CDR3. This chain links TRBV18 with TRBJ2-7; perhaps TRBD1 as D (5 bases). V was pared by 3 bases and J by 3 bases, with 9 bases between. The CDR3 length is 13 residues. From germline, CDR1 is KGHSH and CDR2 LQKENI. The CDR3 nucleotides read TGTGCCAGCTCACCGGGGCTAGTCTACGAGCAGTACTTC. Protein: CASSPGLVYEQYF.

The CDR3 reads CASSPSAGYNSPLHF. DNA of the CDR3: TGTGCCAGCAGTCCATCGGCAGGTTATAATTCACCCCTCCACTTT. The chain couples TRBV9 to TRBJ1-6; no clear D gene. The CDR3 runs to 15 residues. Germline loops: CDR1 SGDLS, CDR2 YYNGEE. V lost 5 bases to trimming and J lost 4 bases, with 13 bases between them.

This sequence joins TRBV6-5 and TRBJ2-5; D possibly corresponds to TRBD2 (6 bases). The CDR3 is 12 residues long. The germline V gene has CDR1 MNHEY and CDR2 SVGAGI. V dropped 9 bases and J dropped 4 bases, with 12 bases sitting between them. The CDR3 coding sequence is TGTGCCAGTCGGGTCGGGGGAGAGACCCAGTACTTC. Its translation is CASRVGGETQYF.

This clone was counted only a few times. An end of the junction does not agree with germline; a read error may underlie this. The genes are TRBV7-9 and TRBJ2-7; possible D gene TRBD2, 5 bases. Germline V gene data show CDR1 as SEHNR and CDR2 as FQNEAQ (reference sequence). The CDR3 runs 14 residues. The CDR3 coding sequence is TGTGCCAGCAGTTTAGTATCCGGGATCCCCGAGCAGTACTTC. It is translated as CASSLVSGIPEQYF.

V usage is TRBV27 and J usage is TRBJ1-6; the D is unclear. The germline CDR1 and CDR2 sequences are MNHEY and SMNVEV (reference sequence). The CDR3 consists of 13 residues. Trimming stripped 4 bases from V and 3 bases from J, with 4 bases between. The CDR3 spells CASSSLYNSPLHF. CDR3 DNA: TGTGCCAGCAGTTCCCTCTATAATTCACCCCTCCACTTT.

The CDR3 region is CASSSGLAGVNEQFF. In DNA, the CDR3 is TGTGCCAGCAGCTCGGGACTAGCGGGAGTCAATGAGCAGTTCTTC. The chain combines TRBV7-2 with TRBJ2-1, with 14 bases matching TRBD2. The CDR3 is made up of 15 amino acids. Germline CDR1 reads SGHTA; CDR2 reads FQGNSA. The V segment lost 4 bases and the J segment 6 bases; nucleotides outside the gene matches: 2.

The chain joins TRBV9 to TRBJ2-7; a weak D match, TRBD1 (6 bases). The V end was cut by 2 bases, the J end by 2 bases, with 14 bases between. Germline CDR1 reads SGDLS; CDR2 reads YYNGEE. This CDR3 has 15 amino acids. DNA of the CDR3: TGTGCCAGCAGCGTCCGGGACACTCCAACCTACGAGCAGTACTTC. Encoded protein: CASSVRDTPTYEQYF.

This chain uses TRBV5-1 with TRBJ1-6, with 7 bases fitting TRBD1. CDR3 length: 13 amino acids. The germline V gene has CDR1 SGHRS and CDR2 YFSETQ. Trimming at V came to 5 bases and at J to 6 bases, leaving 2 bases not matched to a gene. This chain's CDR3 is CASSRDSNSPLHF. The DNA of the CDR3 is TGCGCCAGCAGTCGGGACAGTAATTCACCCCTCCACTTT.

The V call is TRBV9, the J call TRBJ2-3; 13 bases are shared with TRBD2. The length of the CDR3 is 18 residues. Germline assignment: CDR1 SGDLS and CDR2 YYNGEE. Trimming at V came to 4 bases and at J to 3 bases, leaving 11 bases not matched to a gene. CDR3 DNA sequence: TGTGCCAGCAGCTCCCCGACTAGCGGGAGGTTTGGTACAGATACGCAGTATTTT. Amino acids: CASSSPTSGRFGTDTQYF.

In its sample, this clone was seen a few times. The chain uses TRBV21-1 and TRBJ2-7; the table calls TRBD2, which could not be checked here. TRBV21-1 represents a pseudogene. The CDR3 spans 16 residues. The CDR3 reads CASMRPGTSFIYEQYF. In DNA form, the CDR3 reads TGTGCCAGCATGAGACCCGGGACTAGCTTTATCTACGAGCAGTACTTC.

The chain recombines TRBV2 with TRBJ2-7, with 7 bases fitting TRBD1. Germline loops: CDR1 SNHLY, CDR2 FYNNEI. This CDR3 has 14 residues. J was trimmed by 0 bases and V by 3 bases; bases with no gene match: 2. CDR3 residues: CASSEDRISYEQYF. The CDR3 DNA sequence: TGTGCCAGCAGTGAGGACAGGATCTCCTACGAGCAGTACTTC.

V gene TRBV19 combines with J gene TRBJ1-5, with a possible D match to TRBD1 (6 bases). Germline CDR1 is LNHDA and CDR2 is SQIVND (reference sequence). The V gene lost 10 bases and the J gene lost 1 base, with 14 bases spanning the gap. CDR3 size: 14 residues. CDR3 in DNA: TGTGCCACCGAGGACAGCTTCAGCAATCAGCCCCAGCATTTT. Translated, it gives CATEDSFSNQPQHF.

This chain links TRBV6-4 with TRBJ2-7; D not resolved. The length of the CDR3 is 9 residues. Trimming took 4 bases from V and 8 from J, leaving 3 bases between them. Germline loops: CDR1 MRHNA, CDR2 SNTAGT. CDR3 protein: CASSVKQYF. The CDR3 nucleotides are TGTGCCAGCAGTGTAAAGCAGTACTTC.

Details on this clone: One end of the junction does not line up with germline, which may come from a read error. The V and J genes are TRBV7-7 and TRBJ2-1; D possibly corresponds to TRBD2 (6 bases). Germline V gene sequence: CDR1 SSHAT, CDR2 FNYEAQ (reference sequence). This CDR3 comprises 17 residues. CDR3 in DNA: TGTGCTAGCAGCCCCAGCGGTGGGGGGTATATGGATAAGCAGCAGTTCTTC. This codes for CASSPSGGGYMDKQQFF.

V gene TRBV18 combines with J gene TRBJ2-7, with 8 bases matching TRBD2. Germline trimming cut 4 bases from V and 5 bases from J; bases unmatched to any gene: 13. This CDR3 is built from 16 residues. Germline V gives CDR1 KGHSH, CDR2 LQKENI. CDR3 nucleotides: TGTGCCAGCTCACTCGGGACCGGGACTAGTATTAACGAGCAGTACTTC. Its protein is CASSLGTGTSINEQYF.

V gene TRBV6-5 combines with J gene TRBJ1-3; no clear D gene. CDR1 and CDR2 (germline): MNHEY, SVGAGI. Trimming took off 5 bases at V and 4 bases at J, with 15 bases between the two ends. This CDR3 has 15 amino acids. As DNA, the CDR3 is TGTGCCAGCAGTCCAGACTCCGGTAGAGGAAACACCATATATTTT. Translated: CASSPDSGRGNTIYF.

This clone appeared a single time. The chain recombines TRBV5-6 with TRBJ1-2; possible D gene TRBD1, 6 bases. V lost 0 bases and J 5 bases, leaving 17 bases between the germline ends. Germline V gene sequence: CDR1 SGHDT, CDR2 YYEEEE. This CDR3 is 16 amino acids long. The CDR3 DNA reads as TGTGCCAGCAGCTTGGTGTACGCAGGGGCTTCGTATGGCTACACCTTC. Translating gives CASSLVYAGASYGYTF.